Shown below are 21 T cell receptor beta chains from a single sample sequenced in a study of blood T cell repertoires in COVID-19 (dated by TCRdb to the early 2020s). The library was obtained by the immunoSEQ multiplex PCR assay. Here the immuneACCESS table is served through TCRdb, limited to in-frame sequences with V and J called. Missing clones are a known gap in these copies; in checked studies unresolved V genes cover under half, and the rest lacks a known reason. This sample holds approximately 230,000 clones; 82% were observed only once. The top ten constitute nearly 5% of the sample. What was sequenced was peripheral blood. The receptors were gathered from a woman at least 80 years old with active or convalescent COVID-19.

The chain is built from TRBV18 and TRBJ2-5; D might be TRBD2 (6 bases). V was trimmed by 1 base and J by 0 bases, leaving 9 bases between them. The V gene's germline CDR1 is KGHSH and CDR2 LQKENI. The CDR3 spans 15 residues. In DNA, the CDR3 is TGTGCCAGCTCACCACTAGCGGCCCACCAAGAGACCCAGTACTTC. Protein: CASSPLAAHQETQYF. Drawing the rest from reference TRBV18 and TRBJ2-5, the complete variable domain is NAGVMQNPRHLVRRRGQEARLRCSPMKGHSHVYWYRQLPEEGLKFMVYLQKENIIDESGMPKERFSAEFPKEGPSILRIQQVVRGDSAAYFCASSPLAAHQETQYFGPGTRLLVL.

The chain's CDR3 is CASNLGGQADNSPLHF. As DNA, the CDR3 is TGTGCCAGCAATCTGGGGGGGCAGGCCGATAATTCACCCCTCCACTTT. The rearrangement links TRBV6-6 to TRBJ1-6, with a weak D call TRBD1 (6 bases). Trimming cost V 7 bases and J 5 bases, with 18 bases left between them. CDR1 MNHNY and CDR2 SVGAGI come from the germline V gene (reference sequence). The CDR3 has 16 residues.

The chain has TRBV27 and TRBJ1-2; possibly TRBD1 for D (6 bases). The CDR3 loop spans 14 amino acids. Germline CDR1 reads MNHEY; CDR2 reads SMNVEV (reference sequence). Between the trimmed V and J ends, which lost 6 bases and 4 bases, there was a span of 15 bases. CDR3: CASSRNGQLYGYTF. The CDR3 DNA sequence: TGTGCCAGCAGCAGAAATGGACAGCTCTATGGCTACACCTTC.

The rearrangement links TRBV11-2 to TRBJ2-7; 9 bases align to TRBD2. V dropped 1 base and J dropped 5; count of bases not matched to a gene: 6. Germline lookup yields CDR1 SGHAT and CDR2 FQNNGV. This CDR3 region has 15 residues. The chain's CDR3 is CASSLGASGVNEQYF. The CDR3 coding sequence is TGTGCCAGCAGCTTAGGAGCTAGCGGGGTTAACGAGCAGTACTTC.

This clone was observed a handful of times. V is TRBV20-1 and J is TRBJ2-2, with D possibly matching TRBD1 (5 bases). Trimming removed 3 bases at V and 5 bases at J, with 16 bases between. Germline CDR1 reads DFQATT; CDR2 reads SNEGSKA (reference sequence). This CDR3 has 15 residues. The CDR3 DNA follows: TGCAGTGCTAGTCGAGAGTGGGGCCGAACCGGGGAGCTGTTTTTT. Translating gives CSASREWGRTGELFF.

The chain's CDR3 is CASSLGHYYEQYF. Written as DNA, the CDR3 is TGTGCCAGCAGTTTAGGACACTACTACGAGCAGTACTTC. The V call is TRBV28, the J call TRBJ2-7; maybe TRBD1 (5 bases). V was trimmed by 2 bases and J by 3 bases, leaving 8 bases between them. There are 13 residues in the CDR3. The germline V gene has CDR1 MDHEN and CDR2 SYDVKM.

There are a few counts of this clone. The V gene is TRBV15, the J gene TRBJ1-1, with D possibly matching TRBD1 (5 bases). The CDR3 is made up of 14 amino acids. CDR1 LNHNV and CDR2 YYDKDF come from the germline V gene (reference sequence). The germline V and J ends were trimmed by 0 bases and 7 bases, with 12 bases remaining between them. The CDR3 sequence is CATSRDGASREAFF. Here the CDR3 DNA reads TGTGCCACCAGCAGAGATGGGGCGTCCCGTGAAGCTTTCTTT.

The rearrangement uses TRBV24-1 and TRBJ2-5, with D perhaps matching TRBD1 (5 bases). Trimming left V 9 bases short and J 4 bases short, with 20 bases between. This CDR3 is built from 15 residues. CDR1 and CDR2 (germline): KGHDR, SFDVKD. Here the CDR3 DNA reads TGTGCCACCCAACCAGCGAAGGGGTCGGGAGAGACCCAGTACTTC. Translation gives CATQPAKGSGETQYF.

V gene TRBV5-6 combines with J gene TRBJ2-7; D unclear. The CDR3 length is 13 residues. V dropped 1 base and J dropped 0 bases, with 5 bases sitting between them. CDR1 and CDR2 (germline): SGHDT, YYEEEE. The CDR3 bases are TGTGCCAGCAGCTTGCACAGCTCCTACGAGCAGTACTTC. Protein sequence: CASSLHSSYEQYF.

The chain carries TRBV10-2 and TRBJ1-1, with 10 bases that match TRBD1. Germline-derived CDR1 and CDR2 are WSHSY and SAAADI. The CDR3 is 14 residues long. The J segment lost 7 bases and the V segment lost 8 bases, leaving 10 bases of the junction unmatched. CDR3 sequence (DNA): TGCGCCAGCTGGGGACAGGGGACATCCAGTGAAGCTTTCTTT. Translating it yields CASWGQGTSSEAFF.

J is TRBJ1-1 and V is TRBV7-9, with 8 bases fitting TRBD1. CDR3 length: 13 amino acids. With V trimmed by 1 base and J by 5 bases, 0 bases remained unmatched. Germline V CDR1 and CDR2: SEHNR, FQNEAQ (reference sequence). The CDR3 nucleotides are TGTGCCAGCAGCTTAGACAGGGGGACTGAAGCTTTCTTT. This gives the protein CASSLDRGTEAFF.

The V gene is TRBV5-1, the J gene TRBJ2-3; tentative D call: TRBD2 (6 bases). Trimming took off 4 bases at V and 3 bases at J, with 15 bases between the two ends. CDR1 and CDR2 (germline): SGHRS, YFSETQ. The CDR3 has 15 amino acids. CDR3 protein: CASSGDPGGTDTQYF. The CDR3 bases are TGCGCCAGCAGCGGGGACCCTGGGGGGACAGATACGCAGTATTTT.

The rearrangement links TRBV5-1 to TRBJ1-1; D perhaps matches TRBD1 (5 bases). Germline CDR1 and CDR2: SGHRS and YFSETQ. The CDR3 extends over 15 amino acids. Trimming cost V 0 bases and J 6 bases, with 15 bases left between them. The CDR3 nucleotides are TGCGCCAGCAGCTTGGATTGGGGGGGTAGAGCTGAAGCTTTCTTT. Translating it yields CASSLDWGGRAEAFF.

V and J are TRBV7-2 and TRBJ1-3; D might be TRBD1 (5 bases). Germline V gene sequence: CDR1 SGHTA, CDR2 FQGNSA. CDR3 length: 14 residues. The V end was cut by 3 bases, the J end by 3 bases, with 9 bases between. In DNA form, the CDR3 reads TGTGCCAGCAGCTTCGACAGAGGTGGAAACACCATATATTTT. Amino acids: CASSFDRGGNTIYF.

In this sample, this clone turned up a few times. Here the CDR3 DNA reads TGTGCCAGCAGCTTTCTTGGGACAGGGGGACAGGGCTACACCTTC. It translates to CASSFLGTGGQGYTF. The chain couples TRBV5-6 to TRBJ1-2; 11 bases are shared with TRBD1. V was pared by 2 bases and J by 8 bases, with 8 bases of the junction left unmatched. Germline V gene data show CDR1 as SGHDT and CDR2 as YYEEEE. The CDR3 has 15 amino acids.

This chain connects TRBV6-5 to TRBJ2-1; 7 bases agree with TRBD2. Per germline, CDR1 MNHEY and CDR2 SVGAGI. The V segment lost 2 bases and the J segment 13 bases; nucleotides outside the gene matches: 5. The CDR3 has 12 amino acids. The CDR3 spells CASSYSGGSQFF. The DNA for the CDR3 is TGTGCCAGCAGTTACAGTGGCGGGAGCCAGTTCTTC.

The chain has TRBV10-3 and TRBJ2-2, with D possibly matching TRBD1 (7 bases). Trimming removed 10 bases from V and 5 bases from J, with 17 bases in between. This CDR3 spans 14 amino acids. CDR1 is ENHRY and CDR2 is SYGVKD in the germline V gene. The CDR3 reads CATLGAGGTGELFF. The CDR3, as DNA: TGTGCCACTCTGGGGGCAGGGGGGACCGGGGAGCTGTTTTTT.

The chain carries TRBV14 and TRBJ2-7, with D possibly matching TRBD1 (5 bases). V lost 4 bases to trimming and J lost 3 bases, with 7 bases between them. This CDR3 region has 12 residues. Germline V CDR1 and CDR2: SGHDN, FVKESK. CDR3 DNA sequence: TGTGCCAGCAGCCCCCAGGGCTACGAGCAGTACTTC. It yields the protein CASSPQGYEQYF.

The V and J genes are TRBV10-3 and TRBJ1-1; 12 bases are shared with TRBD1. V lost 6 bases to trimming and J lost 5 bases; unmatched junction nucleotides: 10. The CDR3 has 16 amino acids. Germline assignment: CDR1 ENHRY and CDR2 SYGVKD. In DNA, the CDR3 is TGTGCCATCAGATCCGGGACAGGGGGCATCTTGACTGAAGCTTTCTTT. The encoded protein is CAIRSGTGGILTEAFF.

This rearrangement joins TRBV5-1 to TRBJ2-1; 8 bases are a match to TRBD2. Germline values: CDR1 SGHRS, CDR2 YFSETQ. The CDR3 has 15 residues. Trimming cost V 4 bases and J 1 base; bases outside gene matches: 4. The CDR3 loop is CASSDSGNSYNEQFF. CDR3 nucleotides: TGCGCCAGCAGCGATAGCGGGAATTCCTACAATGAGCAGTTCTTC. The full variable domain, rest sourced from reference TRBV5-1 and TRBJ2-1, is KAGVTQTPRYLIKTRGQQVTLSCSPISGHRSVSWYQQTPGQGLQFLFEYFSETQRNKGNFPGRFSGRQFSNSRSEMNVSTLELGDSALYLCASSDSGNSYNEQFFGPGTRLTVL.

The chain couples TRBV6-1 to TRBJ2-3; weak D call: TRBD1 (6 bases). V lost 1 base to trimming and J lost 10 bases, with 12 bases between them. This CDR3 comprises 13 residues. CDR1 is MNHNS and CDR2 is SASEGT in the germline V gene. CDR3 loop: CASSEGQAGAQYF. The CDR3 region has the DNA TGTGCCAGCAGTGAAGGGCAAGCAGGGGCGCAGTATTTT.